This T cell receptor (beta chain) was profiled in a study of human T cells and chemical hapten exposure. General study findings and limits: TCRs above 1 in 1000 frequency stayed constant with DPC sensitization. The formation of large CDR3 similarity clusters by expanded TCRs significantly exceeded that of controls.

TCRdb recomputed calls from the RACE reads with MiXCR, one row per CDR3 protein. The top ten clones hold 3% to 3.5% of a sample with approximately 71,000 distinct CDR3 sequences, 9.8% of them seen once. This clonotype was seen a handful of times. Its antigen is currently unknown. The CDR3 has 11 residues. V was shortened by 3 bases and J by 6 bases, with 2 bases between the two germline ends. Per germline, CDR1 SGHAT and CDR2 FQNNGV. Stated time point: patch test 1, 2 weeks after DPC sensitization. Treatment described: therapeutic diphenylcyclopropenone sensitization with weekly scalp DPC. Patients had alopecia, were aged 18 to 70, and were not pregnant. Whole blood that had not been fractionated was the source of extracted total RNA.

Sequencing used whole blood, obtained in connection with sensitization to the hapten diphenylcyclopropenone (DPC). The V and J genes are TRBV11-2 and TRBJ2-2; D not resolved. The receptor's source is a middle-aged woman with alopecia areata. Some clones in this sample may be carry-over from other donors' samples. In DNA, the CDR3 is TGTGCCAGCAGCTTCCCCGGGGAGCTGTTTTTT. The encoded protein is CASSFPGELFF.